The 20 T cell receptor beta chains reported below all come from one sample, sequenced in a study of blood T cell repertoires in COVID-19. Clones were sequenced by immunoSEQ multiplex PCR, and TCRdb holds only the in-frame ones, with some missing. The repertoire holds 200,000 to 300,000 clones, with around 89% as singletons. Material for sequencing was PBMCs or T cells enriched from blood (not recorded which). Source of these receptors: a woman aged 40 to 50 with acute COVID-19.

V is TRBV30 and J is TRBJ2-5; 7 bases are a match to TRBD2. The germline V gene has CDR1 GTSNPN and CDR2 SVGIG (reference sequence). The CDR3 loop spans 14 amino acids. The V gene end was trimmed by 2 bases and the J gene end by 2 bases; junction bases not matched to a gene: 5. The CDR3 DNA reads TGTGCCTGGAGTAGCGGGGTGACTCAAGAGACCCAGTACTTC. It translates to CAWSSGVTQETQYF.

CDR3: CASSLQGRDQFF. DNA for the CDR3: TGTGCCAGCAGTTTACAGGGGCGCGATCAGTTCTTC. The chain couples TRBV28 to TRBJ2-1, with D tentatively TRBD1 (6 bases). Trimming stripped 2 bases from V and 13 bases from J, with 12 bases between. The CDR3 spans 12 residues. Germline CDR1 MDHEN, CDR2 SYDVKM.

CDR3 protein: CASTPWRGPRTQYF. The CDR3 DNA follows: TGTGCTAGTACACCATGGAGGGGCCCCAGGACCCAGTACTTC. The gene calls are TRBV12-5 and TRBJ2-5; TRBD2 might be the D (6 bases). V lost 8 bases and J 7 bases, leaving 20 bases between the germline ends. Germline V lookup: CDR1 LGHNT, CDR2 FRNRAP. The CDR3 extends over 14 amino acids.

The genes are TRBV5-5 and TRBJ2-1; D is unresolved. V was cut by 0 bases and J by 10 bases, with 8 bases left in between. The CDR3 totals 12 residues. Germline V gene lookup returns CDR1 SGHKS and CDR2 YYEKEE (reference sequence). The CDR3 is CASSLASREQFF. The CDR3 nucleotides are TGTGCCAGCAGCTTGGCTAGTCGCGAGCAGTTCTTC.

The V call is TRBV7-9, the J call TRBJ2-2, with 8 bases that match TRBD1. This CDR3 has 17 amino acids. V dropped 2 bases and J dropped 1; count of bases not matched to a gene: 6. Germline V gene lookup returns CDR1 SEHNR and CDR2 FQNEAQ (reference sequence). The CDR3, as DNA: TGTGCCAGCAGCTTAAGGCGGACAGGGCGGAACACCGGGGAGCTGTTTTTT. Protein sequence: CASSLRRTGRNTGELFF.

This clone appeared many times. The gene calls are TRBV28 and TRBJ2-7; 10 bases are shared with TRBD2. The length of the CDR3 is 15 residues. Looked up from germline, CDR1 is MDHEN and CDR2 is SYDVKM. The trim removed 3 bases at V and 5 bases at J, leaving 7 bases unmatched. CDR3 DNA: TGTGCCAGCAGTTTCTCTAGCGGGAGTATCAACGAGCAGTACTTC. Protein product: CASSFSSGSINEQYF.

This chain joins TRBV11-2 and TRBJ1-1, with D unresolved. The V end was cut by 3 bases, the J end by 1 base, with 6 bases between. The CDR3 totals 13 residues. The germline V gene has CDR1 SGHAT and CDR2 FQNNGV. The CDR3 DNA reads TGTGCCAGCAGCTTTGGAGCGAACACTGAAGCTTTCTTT. Its translation: CASSFGANTEAFF.

The CDR3 is CASSLSGQGRDTQYF. In nucleotides, the CDR3 is TGTGCCAGCAGTTTATCGGGACAGGGGAGAGATACGCAGTATTTT. This chain joins TRBV28 and TRBJ2-3; 10 nucleotides match TRBD1. J was trimmed by 5 bases and V by 1 base; bases with no gene match: 3. The CDR3 consists of 15 residues. Looked up from germline, CDR1 is MDHEN and CDR2 is SYDVKM.

The chain links TRBV5-1 to TRBJ1-2; 9 nucleotides match TRBD1. V was pared by 5 bases and J by 7 bases, with 12 bases of the junction left unmatched. Germline loops: CDR1 SGHRS, CDR2 YFSETQ. The CDR3 loop spans 15 amino acids. DNA of the CDR3: TGCGCCAGCAGATCAACACAGGGGGCTGACAGTGGCTACACCTTC. Translating it yields CASRSTQGADSGYTF.

CDR3 protein: CASTVDRGGNSGANVLTF. In DNA form, the CDR3 reads TGCGCCAGCACCGTAGACAGGGGGGGAAACTCTGGGGCCAACGTCCTGACTTTC. The chain carries TRBV5-1 and TRBJ2-6; 9 bases line up with TRBD1. Germline assignment: CDR1 SGHRS and CDR2 YFSETQ. V lost 6 bases and J lost 0; bases outside the gene matches: 10. The length of the CDR3 is 18 residues.

The V and J genes are TRBV11-3 and TRBJ1-5; possibly TRBD1 for D (5 bases). Germline CDR1 is SGHNT and CDR2 is YENEEA. The CDR3 covers 14 residues. Trimming stripped 1 base from V and 3 bases from J, with 7 bases between. In DNA, the CDR3 is TGTGCCAGCAGCTTAGCAGGGAACAATCAGCCCCAGCATTTT. This translates into CASSLAGNNQPQHF.

This chain joins TRBV21-1 and TRBJ2-7; the table calls TRBD1, which could not be checked here. TRBV21-1 is described as a pseudogene. CDR3 size: 19 residues. The CDR3 spells CASSPPRDRRIGWRWEQYV. In DNA form, the CDR3 reads TGTGCCAGCAGCCCTCCTAGGGACAGAAGGATAGGATGGCGGTGGGAGCAGTACGTC.

The V call is TRBV4-2, the J call TRBJ2-7, with D maybe TRBD2 (5 bases). V lost 2 bases and J lost 0, with 11 bases in between. Germline V gene sequence: CDR1 LGHNA, CDR2 YNFKEQ. This CDR3 region has 15 residues. CDR3 sequence reads: CASSQLGRDSYEQYF. CDR3 sequence (DNA): TGTGCCAGCAGCCAATTAGGACGGGACTCCTACGAGCAGTACTTC.

The V and J genes are TRBV7-3 and TRBJ2-1, with 8 bases fitting TRBD2. V shed 6 bases, J shed 5 bases, and the junction held 6 bases outside the gene matches. Germline loops: CDR1 SGHTA, CDR2 FQGTGA. The CDR3 length is 14 residues. This CDR3 reads CASSIAGGNNEQFF. For the CDR3, the DNA is TGTGCCAGCAGTATTGCGGGAGGTAACAATGAGCAGTTCTTC.

This rearrangement joins TRBV9 to TRBJ1-2; perhaps TRBD1 as D (6 bases). Germline-derived CDR1 and CDR2 are SGDLS and YYNGEE. The length of the CDR3 is 15 residues. With 2 bases removed from V and 3 bases from J, the gap between germline ends came to 14 bases. CDR3 bases: TGTGCCAGCAGCGTCACGGAGAGGGGGTACTATGGCTACACCTTC. Amino acid sequence: CASSVTERGYYGYTF.

Only one count was recorded for this clone. V is TRBV28 and J is TRBJ1-2; possible D gene TRBD1, 5 bases. The CDR3 has 13 residues. Trimming stripped 2 bases from V and 5 bases from J, with 9 bases between. Germline CDR1 and CDR2: MDHEN and SYDVKM. CDR3 nucleotides: TGTGCCAGCAGTTTACCAGGGCGTTATGGCTACACCTTC. The encoded protein is CASSLPGRYGYTF.

The chain links TRBV5-1 to TRBJ1-1; D is unclear. Germline V gene lookup returns CDR1 SGHRS and CDR2 YFSETQ. V was clipped by 7 bases and J by 6 bases, with 16 bases between them. The CDR3 consists of 13 residues. This chain's CDR3 is CASYRTTSSEAFF. Written as DNA, the CDR3 is TGCGCCAGCTATAGAACTACCTCTTCTGAAGCTTTCTTT.

The chain joins TRBV27 to TRBJ1-5; TRBD1 matches 10 bases. Germline CDR1 is MNHEY and CDR2 is SMNVEV (reference sequence). J gave up 4 bases and V 6 bases, and 3 bases lay outside the gene matches. This CDR3 has 14 amino acids. The CDR3 protein is CASRGTGVNQPQHF. CDR3 nucleotide sequence: TGTGCCAGCAGGGGGACAGGGGTAAATCAGCCCCAGCATTTT.

This clone was seen just once. The chain joins TRBV11-3 to TRBJ1-1, with TRBD1 matching 10 bases. V lost 1 base, J lost 0 bases, and 2 bases stayed unmatched. The CDR3 extends over 16 amino acids. The germline gives CDR1 SGHNT, CDR2 YENEEA. The CDR3 reads CASSLGGTGVNTEAFF. The CDR3 nucleotides are TGTGCCAGCAGCTTAGGAGGGACAGGGGTGAACACTGAAGCTTTCTTT. Complete variable domain (other parts from reference TRBV11-3 and TRBJ1-1): EAGVVQSPRYKIIEKKQPVAFWCNPISGHNTLYWYLQNLGQGPELLIRYENEEAVDDSQLPKDRFSAERLKGVDSTLKIQPAELGDSAVYLCASSLGGTGVNTEAFFGQGTRLTVV.

J is TRBJ1-2 and V is TRBV24-1; TRBD1 agrees at 7 bases. CDR1 is KGHDR and CDR2 is SFDVKD in the germline V gene. The CDR3 spans 13 residues. Germline trimming cut 4 bases from V and 3 bases from J; bases unmatched to any gene: 1. The CDR3 nucleotides are TGTGCCACCAGTGACACAGGGGACTATGGCTACACCTTC. Encoded protein: CATSDTGDYGYTF.